A single sample gave rise to the 32 T cell receptor beta chains below, sequenced in a study of OX40 agonist ivuxolimab in advanced cancers. The protocol was immunoSEQ multiplex PCR, while the TCRdb copy is restricted to in-frame clones and leaves out a portion. The sample consists of about 83,000 clones, over 75% of them appearing once. This specimen was CD4+ or CD8+ T cells sorted from blood, taken in a trial of the OX40 agonist ivuxolimab. These receptors all stem from an adult with an advanced solid tumor such as melanoma, head and neck, liver or kidney cancer.

The CDR3 loop reads CASTIRGQGTGELFF. CDR3 sequence (DNA): TGTGCCAGTACCATCAGAGGCCAGGGAACCGGGGAGCTGTTTTTT. The chain combines TRBV19 with TRBJ2-2, with D tentatively TRBD1 (5 bases). Deletions cut 7 bases from V and 5 bases from J, with 17 bases between. Per the germline V gene, CDR1 is LNHDA and CDR2 is SQIVND (reference sequence). The CDR3 length is 15 residues.

V usage is TRBV11-2 and J usage is TRBJ2-5, with D maybe TRBD1 (6 bases). Trimming pared 5 bases from V and 2 bases from J, leaving 12 bases between. This CDR3 has 14 amino acids. Germline lookup yields CDR1 SGHAT and CDR2 FQNNGV. Here the CDR3 reads CASSPRTDQETQYF. CDR3 DNA: TGTGCCAGCAGCCCCCGGACAGATCAAGAGACCCAGTACTTC.

The rearrangement uses TRBV5-5 and TRBJ1-1; no clear D. Deletions cut 3 bases from V and 1 base from J, with 13 bases between. The CDR3 is made up of 15 amino acids. Germline CDR1 is SGHKS and CDR2 is YYEKEE (reference sequence). CDR3 DNA sequence: TGTGCCAGCAGCTCTCGCCTCCCGGGGAACACTGAAGCTTTCTTT. It translates to CASSSRLPGNTEAFF.

The chain carries TRBV6-6 and TRBJ1-2; 8 bases match TRBD1. The CDR3 contains 16 residues. Germline CDR1 is MNHNY and CDR2 is SVGAGI (reference sequence). With 6 bases clipped from V and 3 bases from J, the junction kept 12 bases outside the gene matches. CDR3 DNA: TGTGCCAGCAGCTCGACAGGGGCTCGTCGATACTATGGCTACACCTTC. This sequence encodes CASSSTGARRYYGYTF.

The genes are TRBV10-3 and TRBJ2-5; 7 nucleotides align to TRBD1. Germline assignment: CDR1 ENHRY and CDR2 SYGVKD. V lost 6 bases, J lost 0 bases, and 1 base stayed unmatched. There are 13 residues in the CDR3. As DNA, the CDR3 is TGTGCCATCAGGGGACAGAACCAAGAGACCCAGTACTTC. It translates to CAIRGQNQETQYF.

This sequence joins TRBV6-8 and TRBJ2-7; maybe TRBD1 (5 bases). The CDR3 is 11 residues long. Looked up from germline, CDR1 is MNHGY and CDR2 is SAAAGT. With 6 bases removed from V and 3 bases from J, the gap between germline ends came to 6 bases. The CDR3 nucleotides read TGTGCCAGCAGCGACAGCTACGAGCAGTACTTC. This encodes CASSDSYEQYF.

The chain combines TRBV5-5 with TRBJ1-1, with 8 bases identical to TRBD1. Germline CDR1 is SGHKS and CDR2 is YYEKEE (reference sequence). J was trimmed by 5 bases and V by 4 bases; bases with no gene match: 19. The CDR3 loop spans 18 amino acids. The CDR3 sequence: CASSPNYRTGTLKTEAFF. In DNA, the CDR3 is TGTGCCAGCAGCCCAAATTACCGGACAGGGACCCTTAAGACTGAAGCTTTCTTT.

V and J are TRBV6-5 and TRBJ1-1; 7 nucleotides agree with TRBD1. The CDR3 runs to 15 residues. V was pared by 0 bases and J by 5 bases, with 6 bases of the junction left unmatched. Germline V gene sequence: CDR1 MNHEY, CDR2 SVGAGI. CDR3 coding DNA: TGTGCCAGCAGTTACTCACGGACAGGCGGGACTGAAGCTTTCTTT. It specifies CASSYSRTGGTEAFF.

The chain joins TRBV14 to TRBJ2-3; D may correspond to TRBD1 or TRBD2 (5 bases each). The CDR3 has 13 residues. V lost 0 bases and J 6 bases, leaving 7 bases between the germline ends. The V gene's germline CDR1 is SGHDN and CDR2 FVKESK. The CDR3 sequence is CASSQDWGDTQYF. CDR3 DNA sequence: TGTGCCAGCAGCCAAGATTGGGGGGATACGCAGTATTTT.

The chain employs TRBV2 and TRBJ2-6; tentatively, D is TRBD1 (6 bases). CDR1 is SNHLY, CDR2 FYNNEI, per germline. The CDR3 consists of 15 residues. Trimming pared 6 bases from V and 2 bases from J, leaving 11 bases between. CDR3 nucleotide sequence: TGTGCCAGCAGCGATACAGGGACTGGGGCCAACGTCCTGACTTTC. Its translation: CASSDTGTGANVLTF.

The chain recombines TRBV6-1 with TRBJ1-1; D uncertain. The V end lost 6 bases, the J end lost 11 bases, and 16 bases lay between the germline ends. This CDR3 has 12 residues. Germline lookup yields CDR1 MNHNS and CDR2 SASEGT. The CDR3 bases are TGTGCCAGCAGATTCGAACCGGGTGAGGCTTTCTTT. As protein: CASRFEPGEAFF.

V usage is TRBV7-2 and J usage is TRBJ2-6; D is perhaps TRBD1 or TRBD2 (5 bases each). The CDR3 loop spans 18 amino acids. CDR1 SGHTA and CDR2 FQGNSA come from the germline V gene. Trimming pared 1 base from V and 4 bases from J, leaving 17 bases between. The CDR3 is CASSLGRSVGDGANVLTF. CDR3 DNA: TGTGCCAGCAGCTTAGGGCGGAGTGTAGGGGACGGGGCCAACGTCCTGACTTTC.

V gene TRBV7-8 combines with J gene TRBJ1-6, with D unclear. This CDR3 has 12 residues. CDR1 and CDR2 (germline): SGHVS, FQNEAQ. Deletions cut 1 base from V and 5 bases from J, with 0 bases between. CDR3 bases: TGTGCCAGCAGCTTAGATAATTCACCCCTCCACTTT. This sequence encodes CASSLDNSPLHF. Full variable domain (missing parts from reference TRBV7-8 and TRBJ1-6): GAGVSQSPRYKVAKRGQDVALRCDPISGHVSLFWYQQALGQGPEFLTYFQNEAQLDKSGLPSDRFFAERPEGSVSTLKIQRTQQEDSAVYLCASSLDNSPLHFGNGTRLTVT.

This chain uses TRBV5-4 with TRBJ1-1; D gene unclear. Germline loops: CDR1 SGHNT, CDR2 YYREEE (reference sequence). This CDR3 comprises 15 residues. V dropped 0 bases and J dropped 1 base, with 10 bases sitting between them. The CDR3 DNA sequence: TGTGCCAGCAGCTTGGACGGGGAGGCGAACACTGAAGCTTTCTTT. Protein: CASSLDGEANTEAFF.

The rearrangement links TRBV7-2 to TRBJ1-2, with 7 positions matching TRBD1. Germline CDR1 SGHTA, CDR2 FQGNSA. V lost 8 bases to trimming and J lost 0 bases; unmatched junction nucleotides: 12. There are 16 residues in the CDR3. CDR3 in DNA: TGTGCCAGCGTTTTGCAACCTGGACAGGCTAACTATGGCTACACCTTC. Its protein is CASVLQPGQANYGYTF. Full variable domain (rest looked up from reference TRBV7-2 and TRBJ1-2): GAGVSQSPSNKVTEKGKDVELRCDPISGHTALYWYRQSLGQGLEFLIYFQGNSAPDKSGLPSDRFSAERTGGSVSTLTIQRTQQEDSAVYLCASVLQPGQANYGYTFGSGTRLTVV.

The J gene is TRBJ2-5, the V gene TRBV14, with D uncertain. CDR1 is SGHDN and CDR2 is FVKESK in the germline V gene. The CDR3 is made up of 13 amino acids. Trimming took off 6 bases at V and 4 bases at J, with 12 bases between the two ends. CDR3 residues: CASSQQARETQYF. CDR3 DNA sequence: TGTGCCAGCAGTCAGCAGGCAAGAGAGACCCAGTACTTC.

This clone appeared once. The CDR3 sequence is CASSLLGGTDTQYF. The CDR3 coding sequence is TGTGCCAGCAGCTTATTAGGGGGCACAGATACGCAGTATTTT. This rearrangement joins TRBV11-3 to TRBJ2-3, with D perhaps matching TRBD1 (5 bases). CDR1 and CDR2 (germline): SGHNT, YENEEA. CDR3 length equals 14 residues. Trimming took 2 bases from V and 1 from J, leaving 7 bases between them.

The CDR3 loop is CASSRGQGPYEQYF. The CDR3 DNA reads as TGTGCCAGTAGTAGGGGGCAGGGTCCCTACGAGCAGTACTTC. The V and J genes are TRBV19 and TRBJ2-5; the D gene is possibly TRBD1 (6 bases). The DNA end favors TRBJ2-7, so the J call may be wrong. The CDR3 loop spans 14 amino acids. Looked up from germline, CDR1 is LNHDA and CDR2 is SQIVND (reference sequence).

The V and J genes are TRBV30 and TRBJ2-6, with unresolved D. Trimming stripped 4 bases from V and 0 bases from J, with 4 bases between. CDR1 is GTSNPN and CDR2 is SVGIG in the germline V gene (reference sequence). The CDR3 has 13 amino acids. Here the CDR3 DNA reads TGTGCCTGGACCAGCTCTGGGGCCAACGTCCTGACTTTC. Its protein product is CAWTSSGANVLTF.

In this sample, this clone turned up a few times. J is TRBJ1-5 and V is TRBV6-5; D not resolved. CDR3 length: 11 residues. Trimming pared 8 bases from V and 7 bases from J, leaving 9 bases between. Germline-derived CDR1 and CDR2 are MNHEY and SVGAGI. The CDR3 spells CASGWEQPQHF. In DNA form, the CDR3 reads TGTGCCAGCGGGTGGGAACAGCCCCAGCATTTT.

In this sample, this clone turned up a few times. The V gene is TRBV2, the J gene TRBJ1-2; tentatively, D is TRBD1 (5 bases). Trimming left V 8 bases short and J 0 bases short, with 13 bases between. CDR3 length equals 14 residues. Germline V gives CDR1 SNHLY, CDR2 FYNNEI. The CDR3, as DNA: TGTGCCAGCGTGGGGCAGGGCACTAACTATGGCTACACCTTC. Protein product: CASVGQGTNYGYTF.

The V and J genes are TRBV4-3 and TRBJ1-3; 7 bases line up with TRBD1. Trimming removed 2 bases from V and 4 bases from J; junction bases left unmatched: 5. The CDR3 has 15 amino acids. The germline CDR1 and CDR2 sequences are LGHNA and YSLEER. The chain's CDR3 is CASSQSTGRGNTIYF. CDR3 sequence (DNA): TGCGCCAGCAGCCAATCGACAGGGCGAGGAAACACCATATATTTT.

The J gene is TRBJ2-5, the V gene TRBV7-3; 7 bases are shared with TRBD1. Per the germline V gene, CDR1 is SGHTA and CDR2 is FQGTGA. This CDR3 has 15 amino acids. Trimming at V came to 5 bases and at J to 5 bases, leaving 11 bases not matched to a gene. The CDR3 sequence is CASSMGQIGLETQYF. The CDR3 DNA reads as TGTGCCAGCAGCATGGGACAGATAGGTTTGGAGACCCAGTACTTC.

This chain links TRBV5-6 with TRBJ1-5; possible D gene TRBD1, 6 bases. V lost 1 base to trimming and J lost 7 bases, with 9 bases between them. CDR3 length equals 13 residues. Germline V gene lookup returns CDR1 SGHDT and CDR2 YYEEEE. The DNA of the CDR3 is TGTGCCAGCAGCTTGCAGGGGTACCAGCCCCAGCATTTT. Residues: CASSLQGYQPQHF. Using reference TRBV5-6 and TRBJ1-5 for the parts outside the CDR3, the full variable domain is DAGVTQSPTHLIKTRGQQVTLRCSPKSGHDTVSWYQQALGQGPQFIFQYYEEEERQRGNFPDRFSGHQFPNYSSELNVNALLLGDSALYLCASSLQGYQPQHFGDGTRLSIL.

The chain carries TRBV7-2 and TRBJ2-7, with D possibly called TRBD1 or TRBD2 (5 bases each). The length of the CDR3 is 13 residues. Germline CDR1 is SGHTA and CDR2 is FQGNSA. V was trimmed by 3 bases and J by 0 bases, leaving 6 bases between them. CDR3 nucleotides: TGTGCCAGCAGCTTGGGGGTCTCCTACGAGCAGTACTTC. Encoded protein: CASSLGVSYEQYF.

The chain employs TRBV5-4 and TRBJ2-2; possible D gene TRBD2, 6 bases. The V gene lost 9 bases and the J gene lost 5 bases, with 26 bases spanning the gap. The CDR3 sequence is 17 residues long. Germline CDR1 SGHNT, CDR2 YYREEE (reference sequence). DNA of the CDR3: TGTGCCACCTCAGGCGGTGGCGGGACGCAGTGGACCGGGGAGCTGTTTTTT. Protein: CATSGGGGTQWTGELFF.

The rearrangement joins TRBV5-1 to TRBJ2-2; no clear D. V lost 3 bases and J 3 bases, leaving 3 bases between the germline ends. Germline assignment: CDR1 SGHRS and CDR2 YFSETQ. There are 12 residues in the CDR3. The CDR3 nucleotides read TGCGCCAGCAGCTCAGACACCGGGGAGCTGTTTTTT. It translates to CASSSDTGELFF.

The rearrangement joins TRBV27 to TRBJ1-2, with D possibly TRBD1 on 6 matching bases. The CDR3 is made up of 14 amino acids. Trimming left V 3 bases short and J 5 bases short, with 13 bases between. CDR1 and CDR2 from the germline V gene are MNHEY and SMNVEV (reference sequence). The CDR3 DNA reads as TGTGCCAGCAGTTTGCGCGGACAGATTTATGGCTACACCTTC. Translated: CASSLRGQIYGYTF.

This chain connects TRBV9 to TRBJ1-5, with a possible D match to TRBD1 (5 bases). Germline CDR1 is SGDLS and CDR2 is YYNGEE. Trimming cost V 0 bases and J 6 bases, with 13 bases left between them. The CDR3 is 15 amino acids. The CDR3 here is CASSVGGESSQPQHF. The CDR3 region has the DNA TGTGCCAGCAGCGTAGGGGGGGAGTCCAGTCAGCCCCAGCATTTT.

The chain carries TRBV11-2 and TRBJ2-3; unclear D gene. V lost 1 base to trimming and J lost 5 bases, with 10 bases between them. The germline CDR1 and CDR2 sequences are SGHAT and FQNNGV. CDR3 length equals 14 residues. Written as DNA, the CDR3 is TGTGCCAGCAGCTTAGGCGTGACGGGAGATACGCAGTATTTT. Translating it yields CASSLGVTGDTQYF.

This clone came up a few times. The DNA of the CDR3 is TGTGCCAGCAGCTTAGGGGACAGGGATGGCTATGGCTACACCTTC. Encoded protein: CASSLGDRDGYGYTF. This chain joins TRBV7-2 and TRBJ1-2; TRBD1 matches 9 bases. The CDR3 consists of 15 residues. Looked up from germline, CDR1 is SGHTA and CDR2 is FQGNSA. The V and J ends lost 1 base and 4 bases, in that order; junction bases with no gene match: 4. Full variable domain (rest looked up from reference TRBV7-2 and TRBJ1-2): GAGVSQSPSNKVTEKGKDVELRCDPISGHTALYWYRQSLGQGLEFLIYFQGNSAPDKSGLPSDRFSAERTGGSVSTLTIQRTQQEDSAVYLCASSLGDRDGYGYTFGSGTRLTVV.

The chain combines TRBV7-2 with TRBJ2-6; TRBD1 is a possible D gene (6 bases). V lost 9 bases and J lost 1, with 13 bases in between. Germline CDR1 SGHTA, CDR2 FQGNSA. The CDR3 length is 15 residues. CDR3 region: CASRTVLSGANVLTF. CDR3 coding DNA: TGTGCCAGTAGGACAGTTCTTTCTGGGGCCAACGTCCTGACTTTC.